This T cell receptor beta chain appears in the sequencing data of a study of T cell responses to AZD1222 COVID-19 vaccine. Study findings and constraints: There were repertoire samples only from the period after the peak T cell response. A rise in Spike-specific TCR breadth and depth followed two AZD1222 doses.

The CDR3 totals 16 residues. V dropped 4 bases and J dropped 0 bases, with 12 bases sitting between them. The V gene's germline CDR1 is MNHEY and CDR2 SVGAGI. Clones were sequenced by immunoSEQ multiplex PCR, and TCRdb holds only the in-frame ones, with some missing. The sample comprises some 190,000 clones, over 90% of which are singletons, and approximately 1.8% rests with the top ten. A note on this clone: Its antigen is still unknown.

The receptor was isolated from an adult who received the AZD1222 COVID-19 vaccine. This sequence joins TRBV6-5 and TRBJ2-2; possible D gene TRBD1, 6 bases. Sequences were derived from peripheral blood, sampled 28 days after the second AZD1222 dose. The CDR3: CASSSDRPTNTGELFF. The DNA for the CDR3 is TGTGCCAGCAGTTCCGACAGGCCCACGAACACCGGGGAGCTGTTTTTT.